A single sample is the source of the 18 T cell receptor beta chains below, sequenced in a study of T cells in Graves' hyperthyroidism and ophthalmopathy. Regions amplified from RNA transcripts were the TCR beta CDR3 regions. During a first-round RT-PCR of the TCR CDR3, the HTBI primer set was used. Via MiXCR, TCRdb re-called the multiplex PCR reads, giving one row per CDR3 protein. The profile shows approximately 430,000 distinct CDR3 sequences, approximately 15% of them singletons. What was sequenced was blood. The receptors here all came from a man aged 18 to 29 with Graves' ophthalmopathy.

This clonotype was recorded many times. The rearrangement links TRBV6-1 to TRBJ1-5, with D tentatively TRBD1 (6 bases). Between the trimmed V and J ends, which lost 5 bases and 3 bases, there was a span of 14 bases. This CDR3 spans 15 amino acids. Germline V gene lookup returns CDR1 MNHNS and CDR2 SASEGT. CDR3 sequence (DNA): TGTGCCAGCAGTACCGGGGGGGGCTTCAATCAGCCCCAGCATTTT. This sequence encodes CASSTGGGFNQPQHF.

As regards this clonotype: One base away lies a much larger clone, so this may be a sequencing read error. The V call is TRBV5-1, the J call TRBJ2-2; 7 nucleotides agree with TRBD1. The CDR3 consists of 16 residues. The germline CDR1 and CDR2 sequences are SGHRS and YFSETQ. V lost 2 bases, J lost 7 bases, and 11 bases stayed unmatched. The CDR3 nucleotides read TGCGCCAGCAGCTTCCGGGACAGACTTCTCGTCGGGGAGCTGTTTTTT. Protein sequence: CASSFRDRLLVGELFF.

This clonotype was counted at least ten times. The chain couples TRBV2 to TRBJ2-1; 7 bases align to TRBD1. The CDR3 totals 15 residues. Germline V gene sequence: CDR1 SNHLY, CDR2 FYNNEI. V lost 3 bases to trimming and J lost 1 base; unmatched junction nucleotides: 3. CDR3 sequence reads: CASSDWGQSYNEQFF. CDR3 in DNA: TGTGCCAGCAGTGATTGGGGACAGTCCTACAATGAGCAGTTCTTC.

Worth noting for this clonotype: The germline gene is not matched at one end of the junction; a read error may be the cause. This chain uses TRBV7-9 with TRBJ2-2; possibly TRBD1 for D (6 bases). The CDR3 has 15 amino acids. Per germline, CDR1 SEHNR and CDR2 FQNEAQ (reference sequence). The CDR3 bases are TGTGCCAGCATTGACAGGTTCGCGAACACCGGGGAGCCGTTTTTT. Encoded protein: CASIDRFANTGEPFF.

At least ten counts were recorded for this clonotype. J is TRBJ2-1 and V is TRBV19; no firm D call. The germline V and J ends were trimmed by 3 bases and 6 bases, with 3 bases remaining between them. The V gene's germline CDR1 is LNHDA and CDR2 SQIVND (reference sequence). This CDR3 contains 11 residues. In DNA form, the CDR3 reads TGTGCCAGTAGTATTGGCAATGAGCAGTTCTTC. The encoded protein is CASSIGNEQFF.

This clonotype appeared many times. J is TRBJ1-1 and V is TRBV12-3 or TRBV12-4, with D perhaps matching TRBD1 (6 bases). CDR3 length: 15 amino acids. Trimming cost V 0 bases and J 1 base, with 9 bases left between them. The CDR3 bases are TGTGCCAGCAGTTTAGCGGAGGGGGGGAACACTGAAGCTTTCTTT. The encoded protein is CASSLAEGGNTEAFF.

The CDR3 nucleotides read TGTGCCAGCAAAGACAGGGCGAGCGCCGGGGAGCTGTTTTTT. This encodes CASKDRASAGELFF. The genes are TRBV6-1 and TRBJ2-2, with TRBD1 matching 7 bases. The germline CDR1 and CDR2 sequences are MNHNS and SASEGT. The J segment lost 6 bases and the V segment lost 7 bases, leaving 8 bases of the junction unmatched. The CDR3 length is 14 residues.

This clonotype showed up just a few times. A read error may produce the germline difference seen at one junction end. This sequence joins TRBV4-1 and TRBJ2-7; the match to TRBD2 covers 9 bases. CDR1 is MGHRA, CDR2 YSYEKL, per germline. CDR3 length equals 16 residues. The CDR3: CASNQEIAGAFYEQYF. CDR3 nucleotides: TGCGCCAGCAACCAAGAGATAGCGGGAGCGTTCTACGAGCAGTACTTC.

This clonotype was seen repeatedly, ten times or more. The chain carries TRBV6-1 and TRBJ2-7, with 9 bases aligning to TRBD2. The V segment lost 6 bases and the J segment 2 bases; nucleotides outside the gene matches: 8. Per the germline V gene, CDR1 is MNHNS and CDR2 is SASEGT. The CDR3 runs to 15 residues. The CDR3 nucleotides are TGTGCCAGCAGAGGCACTAGCGGGCAAACCTACGAGCAGTACTTC. Translation gives CASRGTSGQTYEQYF.

This clonotype has more than one count but fewer than ten. The chain carries TRBV30 and TRBJ1-4; D is perhaps TRBD1 (6 bases). V gave up 2 bases and J gave up 5 bases, with 15 bases separating them. The CDR3 contains 15 residues. The germline CDR1 and CDR2 sequences are GTSNPN and SVGIG (reference sequence). The CDR3, as DNA: TGTGCCTGGAGTCCAACAGGGTGGGGGAATGAAAAACTGTTTTTT. Protein product: CAWSPTGWGNEKLFF.

This clonotype showed up many times. For the CDR3, the DNA is TGTGCCAGCAGCCCTGGACACCTCACTGAAGCTTTCTTT. Translation gives CASSPGHLTEAFF. This chain connects TRBV12-3 or TRBV12-4 to TRBJ1-1; maybe TRBD1 (5 bases). The germline V and J ends were trimmed by 6 bases and 4 bases, with 12 bases remaining between them. CDR3 length: 13 residues.

In this sample, this clonotype turned up many times. The rearrangement uses TRBV20-1 and TRBJ2-7, with D hard to call. V gave up 4 bases and J gave up 3 bases, with 13 bases separating them. The CDR3 contains 13 residues. Germline lookup yields CDR1 DFQATT and CDR2 SNEGSKA (reference sequence). This chain's CDR3 is CSAMIPLRYEQYF. Written as DNA, the CDR3 is TGCAGTGCTATGATCCCCTTGCGCTACGAGCAGTACTTC.

V and J are TRBV2 and TRBJ2-2; 9 nucleotides match TRBD2. The germline gives CDR1 SNHLY, CDR2 FYNNEI. With V trimmed by 2 bases and J by 3 bases, 1 base remained unmatched. This CDR3 has 15 amino acids. The CDR3: CASSELAGYTGELFF. The CDR3 bases are TGTGCCAGCAGTGAACTAGCGGGATACACCGGGGAGCTGTTTTTT.

This clonotype came up a few times. The chain is built from TRBV19 and TRBJ1-6; TRBD1 agrees at 7 bases. Germline CDR1 and CDR2: LNHDA and SQIVND (reference sequence). The CDR3 runs 14 residues. The J segment lost 2 bases and the V segment lost 9 bases, leaving 4 bases of the junction unmatched. CDR3 DNA: TGTGCCAGCAGGACAGGCACCTATAATTCACCCCTCCACTTT. This gives the protein CASRTGTYNSPLHF.

This clonotype has a handful of counts. The gene calls are TRBV6-1 and TRBJ2-2, with a possible D match to TRBD1 (5 bases). The CDR3 consists of 14 residues. V lost 3 bases and J 14 bases, leaving 19 bases between the germline ends. Germline lookup yields CDR1 MNHNS and CDR2 SASEGT. CDR3 residues: CASSEVLPDTELFF. CDR3 bases: TGTGCCAGCAGTGAGGTTCTTCCGGACACCGAACTGTTTTTT.

The chain uses TRBV7-8 and TRBJ2-5; TRBD2 matches 9 bases. This CDR3 is 16 amino acids long. V lost 3 bases, J lost 3 bases, and 8 bases stayed unmatched. The germline gives CDR1 SGHVS, CDR2 FQNEAQ. The CDR3 region is CASSFIAGETKETQYF. The CDR3 DNA follows: TGTGCCAGCAGCTTTATAGCGGGGGAGACTAAAGAGACCCAGTACTTC.

This clonotype was found many times. The rearrangement uses TRBV5-5 and TRBJ2-1; 9 bases line up with TRBD2. CDR3 length: 12 amino acids. J gave up 9 bases and V 7 bases, and 5 bases lay outside the gene matches. Germline CDR1 SGHKS, CDR2 YYEKEE (reference sequence). The CDR3 DNA follows: TGTGCCAGCGGGCGGGAGGGGGTTGAGCAGTTCTTC. Protein product: CASGREGVEQFF.

This clonotype came up many times. The rearrangement joins TRBV6-2 or TRBV6-3 to TRBJ2-7, with 10 bases fitting TRBD2. Trimming removed 2 bases from V and 1 base from J; junction bases left unmatched: 14. This CDR3 comprises 19 residues. The V gene's germline CDR1 is MNHEY and CDR2 SVGEGT. The CDR3 sequence is CASSYMPGASGGPSYEQYF. CDR3 sequence (DNA): TGTGCCAGCAGTTACATGCCGGGGGCTAGCGGGGGTCCATCCTACGAGCAGTACTTC.